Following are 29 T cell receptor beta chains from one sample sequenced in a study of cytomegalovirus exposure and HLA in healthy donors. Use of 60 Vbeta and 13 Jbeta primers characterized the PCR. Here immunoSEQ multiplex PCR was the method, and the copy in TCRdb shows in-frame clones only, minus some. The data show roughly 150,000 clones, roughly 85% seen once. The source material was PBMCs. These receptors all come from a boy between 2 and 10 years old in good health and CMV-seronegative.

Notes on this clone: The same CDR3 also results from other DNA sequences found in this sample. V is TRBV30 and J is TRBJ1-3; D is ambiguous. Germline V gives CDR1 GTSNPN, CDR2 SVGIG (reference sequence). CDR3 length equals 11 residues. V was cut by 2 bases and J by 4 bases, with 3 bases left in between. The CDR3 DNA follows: TGTGCCTGGAGTTCAGGAAACACCATATATTTT. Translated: CAWSSGNTIYF.

In nucleotides, the CDR3 is TGTGCCAGCAGTTATGATGCGGACACTGAAGCTTTCTTT. Its translation is CASSYDADTEAFF. The chain joins TRBV6-1 to TRBJ1-1; D ambiguous. The CDR3 extends over 13 amino acids. Deletions cut 5 bases from V and 3 bases from J, with 10 bases between. The germline V gene encodes CDR1 MNHNS and CDR2 SASEGT.

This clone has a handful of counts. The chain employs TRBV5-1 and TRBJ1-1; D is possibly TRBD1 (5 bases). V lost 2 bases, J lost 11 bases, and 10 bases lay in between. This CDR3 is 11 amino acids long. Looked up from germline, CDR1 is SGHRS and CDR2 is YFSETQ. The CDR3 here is CASSFQGWAFF. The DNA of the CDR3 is TGCGCCAGCAGCTTTCAGGGATGGGCTTTCTTT.

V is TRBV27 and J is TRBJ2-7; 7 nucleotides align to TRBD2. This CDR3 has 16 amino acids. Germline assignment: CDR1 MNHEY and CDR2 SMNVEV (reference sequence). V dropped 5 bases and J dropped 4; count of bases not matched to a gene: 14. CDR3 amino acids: CASSPTGGRIAYEQYF. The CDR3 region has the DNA TGTGCCAGCAGTCCTACGGGAGGACGAATAGCATACGAGCAGTACTTC.

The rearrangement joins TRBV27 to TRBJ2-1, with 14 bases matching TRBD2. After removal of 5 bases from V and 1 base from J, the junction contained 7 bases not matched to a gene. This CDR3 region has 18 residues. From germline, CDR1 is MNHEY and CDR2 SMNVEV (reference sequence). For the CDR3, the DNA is TGTGCCAGCAGTCCAGGGACTAGCGGGAGCCTATCCTACAATGAGCAGTTCTTC. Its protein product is CASSPGTSGSLSYNEQFF.

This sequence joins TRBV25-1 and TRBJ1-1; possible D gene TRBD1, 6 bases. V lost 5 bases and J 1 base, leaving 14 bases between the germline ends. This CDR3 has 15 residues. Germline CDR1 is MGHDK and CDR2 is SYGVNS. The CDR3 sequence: CASSIDRSWNTEAFF. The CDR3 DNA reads TGTGCCAGCAGTATCGACAGGTCATGGAACACTGAAGCTTTCTTT.

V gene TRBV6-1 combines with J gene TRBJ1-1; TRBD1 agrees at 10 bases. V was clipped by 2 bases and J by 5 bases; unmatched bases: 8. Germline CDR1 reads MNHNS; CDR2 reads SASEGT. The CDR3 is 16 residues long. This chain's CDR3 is CASSEYLGTGETEAFF. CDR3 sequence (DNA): TGTGCCAGCAGTGAATATTTAGGGACAGGGGAAACTGAAGCTTTCTTT.

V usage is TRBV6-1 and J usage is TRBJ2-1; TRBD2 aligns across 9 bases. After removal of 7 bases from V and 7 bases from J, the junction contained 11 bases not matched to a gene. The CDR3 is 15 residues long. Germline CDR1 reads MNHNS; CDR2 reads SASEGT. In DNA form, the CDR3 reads TGTGCCAGCACCCAAGGGGCTAGCGGGATGAATGAGCAGTTCTTC. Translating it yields CASTQGASGMNEQFF.

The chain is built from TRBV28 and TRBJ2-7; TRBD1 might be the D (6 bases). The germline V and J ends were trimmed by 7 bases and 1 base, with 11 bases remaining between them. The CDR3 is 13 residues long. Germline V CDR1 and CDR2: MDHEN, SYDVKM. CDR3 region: CASKRTVSYEQYF. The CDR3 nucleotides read TGTGCCAGCAAACGGACAGTTTCCTACGAGCAGTACTTC.

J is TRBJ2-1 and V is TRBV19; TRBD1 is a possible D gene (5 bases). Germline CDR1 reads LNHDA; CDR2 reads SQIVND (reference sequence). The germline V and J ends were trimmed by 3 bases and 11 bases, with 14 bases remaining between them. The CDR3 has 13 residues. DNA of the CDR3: TGTGCCAGTAGTATCCAAACCTTGGGGCAGCAGTTCTTC. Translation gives CASSIQTLGQQFF. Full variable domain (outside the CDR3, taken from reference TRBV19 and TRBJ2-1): DGGITQSPKYLFRKEGQNVTLSCEQNLNHDAMYWYRQDPGQGLRLIYYSQIVNDFQKGDIAEGYSVSREKKESFPLTVTSAQKNPTAFYLCASSIQTLGQQFFGPGTRLTVL.

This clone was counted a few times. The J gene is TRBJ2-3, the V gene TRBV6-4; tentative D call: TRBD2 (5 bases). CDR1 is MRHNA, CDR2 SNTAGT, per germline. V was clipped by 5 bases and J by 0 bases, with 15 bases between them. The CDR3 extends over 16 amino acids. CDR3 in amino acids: CASSQRRTTSTDTQYF. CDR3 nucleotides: TGTGCCAGCAGTCAGCGGAGGACCACTAGCACAGATACGCAGTATTTT.

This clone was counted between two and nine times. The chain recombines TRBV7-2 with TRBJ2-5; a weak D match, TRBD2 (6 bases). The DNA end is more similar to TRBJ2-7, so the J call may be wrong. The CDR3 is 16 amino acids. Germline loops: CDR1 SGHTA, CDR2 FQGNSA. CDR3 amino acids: CATPHSVGGTPYEQYF. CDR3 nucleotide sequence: TGTGCCACCCCTCATTCGGTGGGGGGAACCCCTTACGAGCAGTACTTC.

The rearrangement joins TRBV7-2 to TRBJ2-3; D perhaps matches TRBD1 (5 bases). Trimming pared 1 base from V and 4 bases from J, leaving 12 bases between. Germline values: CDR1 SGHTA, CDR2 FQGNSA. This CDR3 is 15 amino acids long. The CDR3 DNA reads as TGTGCCAGCAGCTTAGACCCAGGGTTGGCAGATACGCAGTATTTT. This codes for CASSLDPGLADTQYF.

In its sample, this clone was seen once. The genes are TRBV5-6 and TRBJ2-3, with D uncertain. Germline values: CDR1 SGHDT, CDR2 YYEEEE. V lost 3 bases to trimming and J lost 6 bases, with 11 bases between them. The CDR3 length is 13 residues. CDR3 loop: CASSSLQADTQYF. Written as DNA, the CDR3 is TGTGCCAGCAGCTCCCTCCAGGCGGATACGCAGTATTTT.

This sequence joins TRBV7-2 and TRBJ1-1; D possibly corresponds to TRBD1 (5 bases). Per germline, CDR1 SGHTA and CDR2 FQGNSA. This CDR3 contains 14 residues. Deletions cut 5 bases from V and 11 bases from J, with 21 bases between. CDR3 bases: TGTGCCAGCAGCGCCCAGGGCCTCGCTGGGGGGGCTTTCTTT. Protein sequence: CASSAQGLAGGAFF.

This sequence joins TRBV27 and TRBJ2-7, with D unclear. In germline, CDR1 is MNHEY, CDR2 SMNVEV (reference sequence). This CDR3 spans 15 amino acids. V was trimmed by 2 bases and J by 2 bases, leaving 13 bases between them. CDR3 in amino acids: CASSLRGAETYEQYF. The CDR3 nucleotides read TGTGCCAGCAGTTTACGAGGCGCGGAAACCTACGAGCAGTACTTC.

CDR3 sequence reads: CASSSQGAGEQYV. CDR3 DNA: TGTGCCAGCAGCTCACAGGGGGCCGGGGAGCAGTACGTC. The chain recombines TRBV5-6 with TRBJ2-7; 9 bases are shared with TRBD1. CDR3 size: 13 residues. Germline V lookup: CDR1 SGHDT, CDR2 YYEEEE. V shed 3 bases, J shed 7 bases, and the junction held 5 bases outside the gene matches.

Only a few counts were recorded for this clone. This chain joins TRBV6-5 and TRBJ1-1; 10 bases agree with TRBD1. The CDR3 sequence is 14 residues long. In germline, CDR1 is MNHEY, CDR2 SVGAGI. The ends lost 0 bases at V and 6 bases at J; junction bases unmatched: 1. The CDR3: CASSYSGQGAEAFF. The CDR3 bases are TGTGCCAGCAGTTACTCTGGACAGGGGGCTGAAGCTTTCTTT.

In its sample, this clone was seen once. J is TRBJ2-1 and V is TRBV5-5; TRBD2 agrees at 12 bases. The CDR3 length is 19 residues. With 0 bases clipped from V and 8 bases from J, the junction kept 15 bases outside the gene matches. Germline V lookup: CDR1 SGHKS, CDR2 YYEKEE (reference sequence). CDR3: CASSLGTSLAGGPVDEQFF. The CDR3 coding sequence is TGTGCCAGCAGCTTGGGGACCTCTCTAGCGGGAGGGCCAGTCGATGAGCAGTTCTTC. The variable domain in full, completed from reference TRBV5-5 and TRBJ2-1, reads DAGVTQSPTHLIKTRGQQVTLRCSPISGHKSVSWYQQVLGQGPQFIFQYYEKEERGRGNFPDRFSARQFPNYSSELNVNALLLGDSALYLCASSLGTSLAGGPVDEQFFGPGTRLTVL.

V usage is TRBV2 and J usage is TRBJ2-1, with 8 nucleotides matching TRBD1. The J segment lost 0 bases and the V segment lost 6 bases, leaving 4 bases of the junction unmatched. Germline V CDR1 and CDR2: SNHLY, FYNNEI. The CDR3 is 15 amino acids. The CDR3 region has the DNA TGTGCCAGCAGATTTGACAGGGGCTCCTACAATGAGCAGTTCTTC. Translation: CASRFDRGSYNEQFF. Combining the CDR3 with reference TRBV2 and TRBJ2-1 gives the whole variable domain EPEVTQTPSHQVTQMGQEVILRCVPISNHLYFYWYRQILGQKVEFLVSFYNNEISEKSEIFDDQFSVERPDGSNFTLKIRSTKLEDSAMYFCASRFDRGSYNEQFFGPGTRLTVL.

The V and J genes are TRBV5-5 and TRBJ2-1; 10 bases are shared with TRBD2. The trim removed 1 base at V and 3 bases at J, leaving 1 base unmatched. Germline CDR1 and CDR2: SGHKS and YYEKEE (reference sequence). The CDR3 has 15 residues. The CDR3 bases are TGTGCCAGCAGCTTGACTAGCGGGGTCTACAATGAGCAGTTCTTC. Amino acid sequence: CASSLTSGVYNEQFF.

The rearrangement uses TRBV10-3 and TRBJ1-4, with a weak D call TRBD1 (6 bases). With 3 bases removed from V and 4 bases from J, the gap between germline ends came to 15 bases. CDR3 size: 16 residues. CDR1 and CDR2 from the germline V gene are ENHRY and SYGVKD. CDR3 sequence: CAISDPEQGVNEKLFF. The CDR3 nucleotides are TGTGCCATCAGTGACCCCGAACAGGGCGTTAATGAAAAACTGTTTTTT.

The CDR3 region is CASSLEGTGNNEQYF. The CDR3 DNA sequence: TGTGCCAGCAGCCTCGAGGGGACAGGAAACAACGAGCAGTACTTC. V gene TRBV9 combines with J gene TRBJ2-7; 8 bases are a match to TRBD1. Germline trimming cut 4 bases from V and 5 bases from J; bases unmatched to any gene: 11. The CDR3 is made up of 15 amino acids. Per the germline V gene, CDR1 is SGDLS and CDR2 is YYNGEE.

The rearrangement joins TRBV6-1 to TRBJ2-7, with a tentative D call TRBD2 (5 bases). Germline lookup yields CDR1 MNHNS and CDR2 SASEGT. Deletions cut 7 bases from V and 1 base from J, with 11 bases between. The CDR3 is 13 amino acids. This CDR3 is CASKEVVSYEQYF. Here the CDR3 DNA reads TGTGCCAGCAAGGAGGTCGTGTCCTACGAGCAGTACTTC.

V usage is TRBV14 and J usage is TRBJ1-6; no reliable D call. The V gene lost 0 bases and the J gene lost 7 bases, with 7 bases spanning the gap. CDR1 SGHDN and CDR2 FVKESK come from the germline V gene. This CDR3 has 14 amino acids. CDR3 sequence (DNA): TGTGCCAGCAGCCAAGAGGCGGGGAATTCACCCCTCCACTTT. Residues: CASSQEAGNSPLHF.

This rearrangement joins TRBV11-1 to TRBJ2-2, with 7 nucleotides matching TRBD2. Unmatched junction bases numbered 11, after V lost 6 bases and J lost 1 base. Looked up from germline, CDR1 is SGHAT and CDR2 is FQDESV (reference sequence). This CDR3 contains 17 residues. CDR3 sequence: CASSGKAGTMNTGELFF. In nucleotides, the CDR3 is TGTGCCAGCAGTGGAAAGGCCGGGACTATGAACACCGGGGAGCTGTTTTTT.

The CDR3, as DNA: TGTGCCAGCAGTGAAGGTGGCGAGGTCTTGTATGAGCAGTTCTTC. Translation gives CASSEGGEVLYEQFF. This chain connects TRBV6-1 to TRBJ2-1; D ambiguous. The CDR3 loop spans 15 amino acids. Deletions cut 1 base from V and 8 bases from J, with 15 bases between. The germline V gene encodes CDR1 MNHNS and CDR2 SASEGT.

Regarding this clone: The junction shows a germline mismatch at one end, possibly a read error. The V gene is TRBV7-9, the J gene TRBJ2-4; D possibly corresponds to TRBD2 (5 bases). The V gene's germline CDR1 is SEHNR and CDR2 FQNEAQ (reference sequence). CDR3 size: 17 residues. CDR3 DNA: TGTTCCAGCAGCCCCCCGGGAACTTCGGTCGCCAAAAACATTCAGTACTTC. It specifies CSSSPPGTSVAKNIQYF.

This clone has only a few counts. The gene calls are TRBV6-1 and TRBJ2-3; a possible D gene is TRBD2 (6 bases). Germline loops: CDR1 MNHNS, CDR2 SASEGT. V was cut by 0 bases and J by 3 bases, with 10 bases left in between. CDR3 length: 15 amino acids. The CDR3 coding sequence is TGTGCCAGCAGTGAAGCGCGAGGAGGGACAGATACGCAGTATTTT. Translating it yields CASSEARGGTDTQYF.